Listed below are T cell receptor beta chains from one sample, sequenced in a study of shared clonotypes between healthy human individuals. The method was immunoSEQ multiplex PCR; TCRdb's version includes in-frame clones alone and lacks a portion of them. The table has roughly 2,500,000 clones, 80% to 95% seen once; the top ten hold approximately 0.37%. Sequencing used naive CD4+ T cells from PBMCs. Every receptor here comes from a man in his late teens or twenties in good health. Some clones in this sample may be carry-over from other donors' samples. Each CDR3 is given with its conserved first and last residue. The D gene is left open where the match is weak. The size entry is marked missing in some rows and otherwise reads once, few, many or a size class.

TRBJ2-7	.	.	TRBV28	TGTGCCAGCAGTGCGCCGGGACACACCTTCAAAATTTACGAGCAGTACTTC	CASSAPGHTFKIYEQYF
TRBJ2-5	.	TRBD2	TRBV9	TGTGCCAGCAGCCCACAGACTAGCGGGACGTACCAAGAGACCCAGTACTTC	CASSPQTSGTYQETQYF
TRBJ2-1	.	.	TRBV14	TGTGCCAGCAGCCCATTAGCTAAAATGAGCAGTTCGGAGCAGTTCTTC	CASSPLAKMSSSEQFF
TRBJ2-1	.	TRBD2	TRBV9	TGTGCCAGCAGCGTGGCTAGCGGGAGAGGTGAGCAGTTCTTC	CASSVASGRGEQFF
TRBJ2-2	.	.	TRBV14	TGTGCCAGCAGCCAAGATCGGGTAGCTGAGGTCACCGGGGAGCTGTTTTTT	CASSQDRVAEVTGELFF
TRBJ2-2	.	.	TRBV11-3	TGTGCCAGCAGCTTCCAGGGGTACACCGGGGAGCTGTTTTTT	CASSFQGYTGELFF
TRBJ1-5	.	.	TRBV28	TGTGCCAGCAGTTTAGAGGGAGGGGGGGTTCGGCCCCAGCATTTT	CASSLEGGGVRPQHF
TRBJ1-1	.	.	TRBV5-6	TGTGCCAGCAGCTTGGGCTGGGCAACTGAAGCTTTCTTT	CASSLGWATEAFF
TRBJ2-2	.	.	TRBV28	TGTGCCAGCAGTGGGACGATAGAGGAGCTGTTTTTT	CASSGTIEELFF
TRBJ1-2	few	.	TRBV7-9	TGTGCCAGCAGCTTCCATGGGGATGGCTACACCTTC	CASSFHGDGYTF
TRBJ2-2	.	TRBD1	TRBV5-5	TGTGCCAGCAGCCGCCTAGGACAGGGGCTAGTCGCCACCGGGGAGCTGTTTTTT	CASSRLGQGLVATGELFF
TRBJ2-7	.	.	TRBV20-1	TGCAGTGGAAACAGGGACTACGAGCAGTACTTC	CSGNRDYEQYF
TRBJ1-5	.	.	TRBV11-2	TGTGCCAGCAGCTTAGCTCCCGGCAATCAGCCCCAGCATTTT	CASSLAPGNQPQHF
TRBJ2-7	.	.	TRBV7-6	TGTGCCAGCAGCTTATCTGGTGAGCAGTACTTC	CASSLSGEQYF
TRBJ2-7	.	.	TRBV5-6	TGTGCCAGCAGCTTGTTCGGCAGCTCCTACGAGCAGTACTTC	CASSLFGSSYEQYF
TRBJ1-2	.	.	TRBV19	TGTGCCAGTAGTATAGACCGGGCTAGTAACTATGGCTACACCTTC	CASSIDRASNYGYTF
TRBJ2-7	.	.	TRBV6-4	TGTGCCAGCAGCCTCGAGGGGGAGCAGTACTTC	CASSLEGEQYF
TRBJ1-5	.	.	TRBV28	TGTGCCAGCAGTTTGGACAGTGGGGGATCGGGCAATCAGCCCCAGCATTTT	CASSLDSGGSGNQPQHF
TRBJ2-2	once	.	TRBV18	TGTGCCAGCTCACCACCGAACAGGGACAACGGGGAGCTGTTTTTT	CASSPPNRDNGELFF
TRBJ1-1	.	.	TRBV15	TGTGCCACCAGCAGAGACAGTGGCATCCCGAACACTGAAGCTTTCTTT	CATSRDSGIPNTEAFF
TRBJ2-1	.	.	TRBV4-2	TGTGCCAGCAGCCAAGATCGATGGCCGGGCAATGAGCAGTTCTTC	CASSQDRWPGNEQFF
TRBJ1-2	.	TRBD1	TRBV7-9	TGTGCCAGCAGCTCCCAGGGGGGGGGCTGGTATGGCTACACCTTC	CASSSQGGGWYGYTF
TRBJ2-7	.	TRBD2	TRBV27	TGTGCCAGCAGGCAACAAACTAGCGGGAACTACTACGAGCAGTACTTC	CASRQQTSGNYYEQYF
TRBJ2-5	.	.	TRBV15	TGTGCCACCAGCAGCGGGATGGCAGAGACCCAGTACTTC	CATSSGMAETQYF
TRBJ2-7	.	TRBD1	TRBV5-1	TGCGCCAGCAGCTTCTTGGACAGGGCTTACGAGCAGTACTTC	CASSFLDRAYEQYF
TRBJ2-1	.	TRBD2	TRBV7-3	TGTGCCAGCAGTTCTAGCGGAAACAATGAGCAGTTCTTC	CASSSSGNNEQFF
TRBJ1-2	.	.	TRBV5-1	TGCGCCAGCAGCTTACAGGGAACCTATGGCTACACCTTC	CASSLQGTYGYTF
TRBJ1-4	.	.	TRBV28	TGTGCCAGCAGTCCTCCGGGGCAGGGCGGCGAAAAACTGTTTTTT	CASSPPGQGGEKLFF
TRBJ2-1	.	.	TRBV28	TGTGCCAGCAGCAGGCGTCTAGGGCACAATGAGCAGTTCTTC	CASSRRLGHNEQFF
TRBJ2-7	.	TRBD1	TRBV6-1	TGTGCCAGCAGACCGACAGGGACCTTCTACGAGCAGTACTTC	CASRPTGTFYEQYF
TRBJ2-1	.	.	TRBV7-9	TGTGCCAGCACCGCAGGGGAGGGAGAGCAGTTCTTC	CASTAGEGEQFF
TRBJ2-7	.	.	TRBV4-2	TGTGCCAGCAGCCTCCGGGACAAAGCATACGAGCAGTACTTC	CASSLRDKAYEQYF
TRBJ2-2	.	.	TRBV29-1	TGCAGCGTTGAAGCGTTTGGGAACACCGGGGAGCTGTTTTTT	CSVEAFGNTGELFF
TRBJ2-7	.	.	TRBV5-1	TGCGCCAGCAGCTTGGCGGCGGTATCTGGCGAGCAGTACTTC	CASSLAAVSGEQYF
TRBJ2-5	.	.	TRBV5-1	TGCGCCAGCAGCTTTGGGGTGGAGACCCAGTACTTC	CASSFGVETQYF
TRBJ2-2	.	.	TRBV28	TGTGCCAGCAGGGGAAAAGGGGTTGGTGTAACCGGGGAGCTGTTTTTT	CASRGKGVGVTGELFF
TRBJ2-7	.	TRBD2	TRBV11-2	TGTGCCAGCAGCTTAACTAGCGGGATAGAGAAGCAGTACTTC	CASSLTSGIEKQYF
TRBJ2-5	.	.	TRBV29-1	TGCAGCGTTGAAGCAGGGCTCCAAGAGACCCAGTACTTC	CSVEAGLQETQYF
TRBJ2-2	.	.	TRBV5-1	TGCGCCAGCAGCTTGGGACCGGCGGTCGGGGAGCTGTTTTTT	CASSLGPAVGELFF
TRBJ1-2	.	.	TRBV28	TGTGCCAGCAGTTTCGGCGGAAACTATGGCTACACCTTC	CASSFGGNYGYTF
TRBJ1-4	.	.	TRBV6-6	TGTGCCAGCAGTTACGGGCCGCCGGAGGAAAAACTGTTTTTT	CASSYGPPEEKLFF
TRBJ1-1	.	TRBD1	TRBV5-8	TGTGCCAGCAGCCCGCCGACAGGGCTGGTCAACACTGAAGCTTTCTTT	CASSPPTGLVNTEAFF
TRBJ2-3	.	.	TRBV7-2	TGTGCCAGCAGCTTAGGGTTAGGGGATACGCAGTATTTT	CASSLGLGDTQYF
TRBJ1-1	.	TRBD1	TRBV28	TGTGCCAGCAGTCCGCCGGACAGGATGAACACTGAAGCTTTCTTT	CASSPPDRMNTEAFF